One T cell receptor (beta chain) is described in this entry. Its antigen is not identified. CDR1 is DFQATT, CDR2 SNEGSKA, per germline (reference sequence). The germline V and J ends were trimmed by 6 bases and 0 bases, with 11 bases remaining between them. The CDR3 length is 13 residues. This record comes from a study of blood T cells in healthy people across ages. The overall study: Template switching retrieved approximately one barcoded beta molecule for each two T cells.

The study's findings and limits: Per million T cells, TCR beta diversity dropped about linearly as age rose. The study found more naive CD4+ cells and higher diversity in long-lived than aged donors.

PCR was performed a second time for about 7 to 12 cycles using a sample-barcoded 5' primer and a J-beta primer mix. TCRdb called the 5' RACE reads again in MiXCR, with one record for every CDR3 protein. The data hold about 800,000 distinct CDR3 sequences, with 58% observed a single time. The chain links TRBV20-1 to TRBJ2-5, with D possibly matching TRBD2 (5 bases). Sequencing input: blood. This clonotype was sampled from a man aged 25 to 40 in good health. The CDR3 protein is CSATRTYQETQYF. Written as DNA, the CDR3 is TGCAGTGCAACTAGGACCTACCAAGAGACCCAGTACTTC.